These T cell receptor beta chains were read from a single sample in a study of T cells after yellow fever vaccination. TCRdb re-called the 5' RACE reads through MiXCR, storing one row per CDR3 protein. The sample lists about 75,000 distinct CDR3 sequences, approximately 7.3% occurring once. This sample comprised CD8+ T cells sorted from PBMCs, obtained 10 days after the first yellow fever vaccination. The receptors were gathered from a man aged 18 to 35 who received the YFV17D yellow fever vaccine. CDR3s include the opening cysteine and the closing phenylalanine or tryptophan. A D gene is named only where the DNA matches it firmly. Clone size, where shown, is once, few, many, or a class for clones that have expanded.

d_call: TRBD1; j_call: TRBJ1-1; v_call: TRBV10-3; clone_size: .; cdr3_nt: TGTGCCATCAGTGAGGACAGGGGTGAGAACACTGAAGCTTTCTTT; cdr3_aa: CAISEDRGENTEAFF
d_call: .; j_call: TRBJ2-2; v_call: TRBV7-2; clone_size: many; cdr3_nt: TGTGCCAGCAGCTTGTGGGATAGCGGGGAGCTGTTTTTT; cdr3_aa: CASSLWDSGELFF
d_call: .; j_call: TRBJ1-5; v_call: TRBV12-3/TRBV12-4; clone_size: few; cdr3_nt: TGTGCCAGCACCAATACAGATAGCAATCAGCCCCAGCATTTT; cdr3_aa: CASTNTDSNQPQHF
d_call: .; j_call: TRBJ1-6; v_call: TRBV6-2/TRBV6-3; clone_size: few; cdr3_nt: TGTGCCAGCAGCCGTGGACTGTATAATTCACCCCTCCACTTT; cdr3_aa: CASSRGLYNSPLHF
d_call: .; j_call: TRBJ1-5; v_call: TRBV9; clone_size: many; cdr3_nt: TGTGCCAGCAGCGCATCAGGGAAAAATCAGCCCCAGCATTTT; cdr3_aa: CASSASGKNQPQHF
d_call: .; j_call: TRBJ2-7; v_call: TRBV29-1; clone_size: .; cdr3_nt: TGCAGCGTTGAAGGGGGAGGATACGAGCAGTACTTC; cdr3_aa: CSVEGGGYEQYF
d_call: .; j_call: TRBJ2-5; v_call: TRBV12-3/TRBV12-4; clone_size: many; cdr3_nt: TGTGCCAGCAGCACAGGCGATCGGAAGACCCAGTACTTC; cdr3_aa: CASSTGDRKTQYF
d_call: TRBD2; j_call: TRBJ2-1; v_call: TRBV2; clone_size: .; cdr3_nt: TGTGCCAGCAGTGGCCCCACGGTTGCGGGGGGTGGTTTTAGCTATGAGCAGTTCTTC; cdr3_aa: CASSGPTVAGGGFSYEQFF
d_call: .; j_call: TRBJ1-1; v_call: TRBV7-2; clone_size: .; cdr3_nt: TGTGCCAGCAGCTTAGTGGAGCAGAACACTGAAGCTTTCTTT; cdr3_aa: CASSLVEQNTEAFF
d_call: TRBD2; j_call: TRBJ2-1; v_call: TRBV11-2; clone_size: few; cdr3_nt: TGTGCCAGCAGCTGGGGGAGGGGCATCGGTGAGCAGTTCTTC; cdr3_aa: CASSWGRGIGEQFF
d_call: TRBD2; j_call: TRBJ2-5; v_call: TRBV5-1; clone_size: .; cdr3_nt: TGCGCCAGCAGCATCGGGACTAGCGGGGACCAAGAGACCCAGTACTTC; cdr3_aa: CASSIGTSGDQETQYF
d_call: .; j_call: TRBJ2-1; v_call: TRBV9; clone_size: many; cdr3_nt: TGTGCCAGCAGCGTAGAGGGCCAGGCCAGCTCCTACAATGAGCAGTTCTTC; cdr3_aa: CASSVEGQASSYNEQFF
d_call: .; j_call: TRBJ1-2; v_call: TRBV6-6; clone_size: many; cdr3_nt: TGTGCCACCCAACGCGGGGGTGGCTACACCTTC; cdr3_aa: CATQRGGGYTF
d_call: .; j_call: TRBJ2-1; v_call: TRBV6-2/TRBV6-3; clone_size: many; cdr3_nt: TGTGCCAGCATGTGGAGCTACGAGGGGAATGAGCAGTTCTTC; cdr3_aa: CASMWSYEGNEQFF
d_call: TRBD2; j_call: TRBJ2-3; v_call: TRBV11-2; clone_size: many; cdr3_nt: TGTGCCAGCATCCCCGGGGGACTAGCGGGGTCCTACACAGATACGCAGTATTTT; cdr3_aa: CASIPGGLAGSYTDTQYF
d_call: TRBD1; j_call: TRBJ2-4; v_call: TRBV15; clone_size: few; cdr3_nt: TGTGCCACCAGCAGGGGATCGGACAGGGAGCAAAACATTCAGTACTTC; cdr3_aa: CATSRGSDREQNIQYF
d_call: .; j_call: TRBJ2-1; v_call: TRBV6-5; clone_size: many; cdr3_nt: TGTGCCAGCAGTAACATCTTGGGGTCCTACAATGAGCAGTTCTTC; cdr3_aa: CASSNILGSYNEQFF
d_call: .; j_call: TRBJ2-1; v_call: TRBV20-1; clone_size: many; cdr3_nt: TGCAGTGCCCAATGGGGCCGAGACTACCATGAGCAGTTCTTC; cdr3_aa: CSAQWGRDYHEQFF
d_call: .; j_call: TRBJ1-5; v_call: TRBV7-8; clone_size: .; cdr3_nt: TGTGCCAGCAGCTTAGTTACGGGGGTATTCAATCAGCCCCAGCATTTT; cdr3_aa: CASSLVTGVFNQPQHF
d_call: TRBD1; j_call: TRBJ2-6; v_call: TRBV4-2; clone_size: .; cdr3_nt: TGTGCCAGCAGCCAAGATCAGGGGGCTGGGGCCAACGTCCTGACTTTC; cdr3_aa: CASSQDQGAGANVLTF
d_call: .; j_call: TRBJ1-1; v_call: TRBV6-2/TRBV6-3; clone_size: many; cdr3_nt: TGTGCCAGCAGGGACTCTGCTGAAGCTTTCTTT; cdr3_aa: CASRDSAEAFF
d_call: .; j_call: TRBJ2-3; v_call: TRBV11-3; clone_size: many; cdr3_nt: TGTGCCAGCAGCTTACACCAGGCGGGGCCCACAGATACGCAGTATTTT; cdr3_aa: CASSLHQAGPTDTQYF
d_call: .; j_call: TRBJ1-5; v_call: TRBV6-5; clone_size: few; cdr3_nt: TGTGCCAGCAGCACCGGTCTTGGTCAGCCCCAGCATTTT; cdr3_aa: CASSTGLGQPQHF
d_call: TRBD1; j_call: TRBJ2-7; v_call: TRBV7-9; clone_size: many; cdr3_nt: TGTGCCAGCAGCCCCCGGGACAGGGTCCACGAGCAGTACTTC; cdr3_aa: CASSPRDRVHEQYF